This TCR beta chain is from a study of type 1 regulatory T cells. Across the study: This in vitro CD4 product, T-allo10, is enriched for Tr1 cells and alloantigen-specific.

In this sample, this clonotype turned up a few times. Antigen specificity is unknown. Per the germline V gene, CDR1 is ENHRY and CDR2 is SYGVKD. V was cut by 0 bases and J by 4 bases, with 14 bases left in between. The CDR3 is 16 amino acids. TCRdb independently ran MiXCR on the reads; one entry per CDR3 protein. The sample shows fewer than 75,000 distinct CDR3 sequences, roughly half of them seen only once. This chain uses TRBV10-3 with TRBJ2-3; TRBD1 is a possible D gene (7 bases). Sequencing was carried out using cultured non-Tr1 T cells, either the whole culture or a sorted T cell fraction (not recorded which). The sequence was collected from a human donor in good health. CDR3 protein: CAISESQGGRPDTQYF. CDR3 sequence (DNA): TGTGCCATCAGTGAGTCGCAGGGGGGCCGGCCAGATACGCAGTATTTT.